Listed here are 22 T cell receptor beta chains from one sample, sequenced in a study of PD-1 blockade in mismatch repair-deficient tumors. The method was immunoSEQ multiplex PCR; TCRdb's version includes in-frame clones alone and lacks a portion of them. This sample has about 100,000 clones, with about four fifths found just once. The sample in question was peripheral blood, obtained less than 37 weeks after starting pembrolizumab. These TCRs come from an adult with mismatch repair-deficient cancer.

The chain carries TRBV11-2 and TRBJ1-1; maybe TRBD1 (5 bases). V gave up 3 bases and J gave up 0 bases, with 14 bases separating them. Germline lookup yields CDR1 SGHAT and CDR2 FQNNGV. This CDR3 is 16 amino acids long. The CDR3 DNA sequence: TGTGCCAGCAGCTTCAGGGCGCTCACTATGAACACTGAAGCTTTCTTT. Protein sequence: CASSFRALTMNTEAFF.

This rearrangement joins TRBV15 to TRBJ2-1, with D perhaps matching TRBD2 (5 bases). There are 14 residues in the CDR3. V lost 1 base and J lost 3, with 7 bases in between. Germline CDR1 LNHNV, CDR2 YYDKDF (reference sequence). The CDR3 loop reads CATSRAGYYNEQFF. In DNA, the CDR3 is TGTGCCACCAGCAGAGCGGGGTACTACAATGAGCAGTTCTTC.

The rearrangement links TRBV30 to TRBJ2-5, with D uncertain. CDR3 length: 12 residues. Germline V lookup: CDR1 GTSNPN, CDR2 SVGIG (reference sequence). Trimming shortened V by 5 bases and J by 2 bases, and 9 bases separated the two germline ends. CDR3 sequence: CAWSGPQETQYF. DNA of the CDR3: TGTGCCTGGTCCGGGCCTCAAGAGACCCAGTACTTC.

V and J are TRBV2 and TRBJ2-1, with D maybe TRBD2 (5 bases). Trimming removed 2 bases at V and 7 bases at J, with 6 bases between. This CDR3 is 12 amino acids long. Germline assignment: CDR1 SNHLY and CDR2 FYNNEI. The CDR3 sequence is CASSELANEQFF. The DNA for the CDR3 is TGTGCCAGCAGTGAACTAGCAAATGAGCAGTTCTTC.

The chain employs TRBV27 and TRBJ2-1; D is perhaps TRBD2 (6 bases). The germline V and J ends were trimmed by 8 bases and 8 bases, with 25 bases remaining between them. This CDR3 comprises 16 residues. Looked up from germline, CDR1 is MNHEY and CDR2 is SMNVEV (reference sequence). CDR3 loop: CASEPRWGLVIDEQFF. The CDR3 nucleotides read TGTGCCAGCGAACCTCGGTGGGGACTGGTTATAGATGAGCAGTTCTTC.

The chain couples TRBV6-1 to TRBJ2-3; TRBD1 matches at 12 bases. The V and J ends lost 0 bases and 4 bases, in that order; junction bases with no gene match: 5. Germline loops: CDR1 MNHNS, CDR2 SASEGT. The CDR3 is 17 amino acids. The CDR3 protein is CASSEASGQGASDTQYF. CDR3 coding DNA: TGTGCCAGCAGTGAAGCGTCGGGACAGGGGGCTTCAGATACGCAGTATTTT.

The rearrangement joins TRBV28 to TRBJ1-2; D ambiguous. V gave up 4 bases and J gave up 8 bases, with 14 bases separating them. This CDR3 is 13 amino acids long. CDR1 and CDR2 (germline): MDHEN, SYDVKM. Written as DNA, the CDR3 is TGTGCCAGCAGTTCCCCTTCATCAGGCGGCTACACCTTC. Encoded protein: CASSSPSSGGYTF.

In this sample, this clone turned up once. The chain is built from TRBV5-1 and TRBJ2-5; D tentatively fits TRBD1 or TRBD2 (6 bases each). This CDR3 region has 17 residues. Trimming removed 0 bases from V and 2 bases from J, with 17 bases in between. CDR1 is SGHRS, CDR2 YFSETQ, per germline. CDR3 nucleotide sequence: TGCGCCAGCAGCTTGGCAGGGGCGGGAAGGCGGCAAGAGACCCAGTACTTC. It yields the protein CASSLAGAGRRQETQYF.

This chain joins TRBV5-4 and TRBJ2-2, with TRBD2 identical over 9 bases. V dropped 0 bases and J dropped 5; count of bases not matched to a gene: 11. The CDR3 loop spans 18 amino acids. The germline gives CDR1 SGHNT, CDR2 YYREEE (reference sequence). This CDR3 reads CASSLARGAGGGTGELFF. CDR3 sequence (DNA): TGTGCCAGCAGCTTGGCCAGAGGAGCGGGAGGAGGTACCGGGGAGCTGTTTTTT.

CDR3 nucleotide sequence: TGTGCCAGCAGCTTACTTGCGGGACCCGTCGAGCAGTACTTC. This sequence encodes CASSLLAGPVEQYF. The chain carries TRBV7-2 and TRBJ2-7; D is possibly TRBD2 (6 bases). CDR1 is SGHTA and CDR2 is FQGNSA in the germline V gene. This CDR3 region has 14 residues. V was clipped by 2 bases and J by 6 bases, with 14 bases between them.

V is TRBV11-2 and J is TRBJ1-1, with D possibly matching TRBD1 (5 bases). Trimming left V 1 base short and J 1 base short, with 19 bases between. The CDR3 sequence is 18 residues long. Germline lookup yields CDR1 SGHAT and CDR2 FQNNGV. This CDR3 is CASSLVVGTALKNTEAFF. CDR3 nucleotides: TGTGCCAGCAGCTTAGTGGTCGGGACGGCACTGAAGAACACTGAAGCTTTCTTT.

The rearrangement uses TRBV7-9 and TRBJ2-5; a weak D match, TRBD2 (6 bases). Germline V gene sequence: CDR1 SEHNR, CDR2 FQNEAQ (reference sequence). The CDR3 has 14 amino acids. The V and J ends lost 5 bases and 4 bases respectively, with 14 bases between them. Here the CDR3 reads CASSPPEGLETQYF. In DNA form, the CDR3 reads TGTGCCAGCAGCCCCCCAGAGGGACTAGAGACCCAGTACTTC.

The chain has TRBV2 and TRBJ2-2, with TRBD2 matching over 8 bases. The V segment lost 7 bases and the J segment 5 bases; nucleotides outside the gene matches: 9. CDR1 is SNHLY, CDR2 FYNNEI, per germline. This CDR3 has 15 amino acids. The CDR3 region has the DNA TGTGCCAGCAAGGGCGTAGCGGGACGAACCGGGGAGCTGTTTTTT. Amino acids: CASKGVAGRTGELFF.

The rearrangement uses TRBV7-6 and TRBJ2-2; 8 bases agree with TRBD1. Germline V gene sequence: CDR1 SGHVS, CDR2 FNYEAQ. The CDR3 is 14 amino acids. With 5 bases clipped from V and 5 bases from J, the junction kept 4 bases outside the gene matches. The CDR3 loop reads CASSPRTGTGELFF. CDR3 coding DNA: TGTGCCAGCAGCCCCCGGACAGGGACCGGGGAGCTGTTTTTT. Using reference TRBV7-6 and TRBJ2-2 for the parts outside the CDR3, the full variable domain is GAGVSQSPRYKVTKRGQDVALRCDPISGHVSLYWYRQALGQGPEFLTYFNYEAQQDKSGLPNDRFSAERPEGSISTLTIQRTEQRDSAMYRCASSPRTGTGELFFGEGSRLTVL.

The chain employs TRBV11-2 and TRBJ2-1; D may be TRBD1 or TRBD2 (5 bases each). V lost 1 base and J 9 bases, leaving 7 bases between the germline ends. This CDR3 is built from 12 residues. Germline assignment: CDR1 SGHAT and CDR2 FQNNGV. CDR3 amino acids: CASSLGGAEQFF. The CDR3 coding sequence is TGTGCCAGCAGCTTAGGAGGGGCTGAGCAGTTCTTC. The full variable domain, its missing parts supplied by reference TRBV11-2 and TRBJ2-1, is EAGVAQSPRYKIIEKRQSVAFWCNPISGHATLYWYQQILGQGPKLLIQFQNNGVVDDSQLPKDRFSAERLKGVDSTLKIQPAKLEDSAVYLCASSLGGAEQFFGPGTRLTVL.

The rearrangement joins TRBV30 to TRBJ2-3; D gene ambiguous. Trimming pared 1 base from V and 4 bases from J, leaving 15 bases between. Germline CDR1 and CDR2: GTSNPN and SVGIG (reference sequence). This CDR3 contains 15 residues. CDR3 bases: TGTGCCTGGAGTGAGTTTGTCCGGGTCTCAGATACGCAGTATTTT. Protein: CAWSEFVRVSDTQYF.

This chain uses TRBV28 with TRBJ2-3; tentative D call: TRBD1 (5 bases). Germline values: CDR1 MDHEN, CDR2 SYDVKM. CDR3 length equals 15 residues. Trimming removed 3 bases from V and 3 bases from J, with 13 bases in between. CDR3 region: CASSLSSRVTDTQYF. Here the CDR3 DNA reads TGTGCCAGCAGTTTGAGTAGCAGGGTAACAGATACGCAGTATTTT.

V gene TRBV7-2 combines with J gene TRBJ2-7, with 7 bases aligning to TRBD2. The CDR3 runs to 15 residues. The trim removed 5 bases at V and 1 base at J, leaving 8 bases unmatched. Germline-derived CDR1 and CDR2 are SGHTA and FQGNSA. This CDR3 reads CASSPWGGLSYEQYF. The CDR3 DNA sequence: TGTGCCAGCAGCCCTTGGGGAGGGTTGTCCTACGAGCAGTACTTC.

Comment on this clone: Other DNA sequences of this sample code for an identical CDR3. V is TRBV9 and J is TRBJ2-7; D remains ambiguous. Per germline, CDR1 SGDLS and CDR2 YYNGEE. The CDR3 runs to 13 residues. The ends were cut back, 0 bases at V and 4 bases at J, with 8 bases in the middle. CDR3 region: CASSVGSSYEQYF. CDR3 coding DNA: TGTGCCAGCAGCGTAGGATCTAGTTACGAGCAGTACTTC.

The sample holds one count of this clone. This chain links TRBV18 with TRBJ2-7; TRBD2 aligns across 11 bases. Germline V gene sequence: CDR1 KGHSH, CDR2 LQKENI. Unmatched junction bases numbered 17, after V lost 5 bases and J lost 5 bases. CDR3 length: 18 residues. CDR3: CASSSGTSGALIKDEQYF. In DNA, the CDR3 is TGTGCCAGCTCATCAGGGACTAGCGGAGCTCTGATCAAAGACGAGCAGTACTTC. Full variable domain (rest looked up from reference TRBV18 and TRBJ2-7): NAGVMQNPRHLVRRRGQEARLRCSPMKGHSHVYWYRQLPEEGLKFMVYLQKENIIDESGMPKERFSAEFPKEGPSILRIQQVVRGDSAAYFCASSSGTSGALIKDEQYFGPGTRLTVT.

This clone was seen more than once but under ten times. The rearrangement joins TRBV5-1 to TRBJ2-5, with TRBD2 matching over 10 bases. This CDR3 has 15 residues. Germline V gives CDR1 SGHRS, CDR2 YFSETQ. The V segment lost 5 bases and the J segment 5 bases; nucleotides outside the gene matches: 9. The CDR3 nucleotides are TGCGCCAGCAGTGAGGCTAGCGGGGGTCCGGAGACCCAGTACTTC. Protein product: CASSEASGGPETQYF.

The CDR3 nucleotides read TGTGCCTGGGGACAGGGAAGAGTCAACGAGCAGTACTTC. The encoded protein is CAWGQGRVNEQYF. V and J are TRBV30 and TRBJ2-7, with 8 bases aligning to TRBD1. Germline V lookup: CDR1 GTSNPN, CDR2 SVGIG (reference sequence). The CDR3 consists of 13 residues. The junction had 8 bases not matched to a gene; V was cut back by 5 bases and J by 5 bases.